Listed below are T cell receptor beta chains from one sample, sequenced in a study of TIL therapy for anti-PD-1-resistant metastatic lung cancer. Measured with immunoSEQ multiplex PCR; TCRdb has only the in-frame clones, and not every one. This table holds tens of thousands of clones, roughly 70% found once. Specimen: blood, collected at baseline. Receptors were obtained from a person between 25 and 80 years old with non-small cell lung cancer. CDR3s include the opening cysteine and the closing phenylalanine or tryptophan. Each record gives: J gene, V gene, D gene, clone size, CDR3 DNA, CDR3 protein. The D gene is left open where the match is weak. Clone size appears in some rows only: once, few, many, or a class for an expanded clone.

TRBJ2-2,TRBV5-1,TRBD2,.,TGCGCCAGCAGCTTGGGATCAGGACTAGCGGGGACGAACACCGGGGAGCTGTTTTTT,CASSLGSGLAGTNTGELFF
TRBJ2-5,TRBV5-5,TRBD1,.,TGTGCCAGCAGCTTGGGGGGACAGGGGCCCCAAGAGACCCAGTACTTC,CASSLGGQGPQETQYF
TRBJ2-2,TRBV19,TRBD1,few,TGTGCCAGTAGTAACCGGGACAGGGGGAAGGACGGGGAGCTGTTTTTT,CASSNRDRGKDGELFF
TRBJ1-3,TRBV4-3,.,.,TGCGCCAGCAGCCAAGAGGTCATAGACTCTGGAAACACCATATATTTT,CASSQEVIDSGNTIYF
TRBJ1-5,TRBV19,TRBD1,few,TGTGCCAGTAGTAAGACAGGGGGCAACGGCAATCAGCCCCAGCATTTT,CASSKTGGNGNQPQHF
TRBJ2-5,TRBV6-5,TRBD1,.,TGTGCCAGCAGTTCGGACAGGGGGCTAGGGACCCAGTACTTC,CASSSDRGLGTQYF
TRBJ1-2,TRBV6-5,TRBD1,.,TGTGCCAGCAGAATTTCAGGGGGCGGCTATGGCTACACCTTC,CASRISGGGYGYTF
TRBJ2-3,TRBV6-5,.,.,TGTGCCAGCAGTTACACCGCGTATACAGATACGCAGTATTTT,CASSYTAYTDTQYF
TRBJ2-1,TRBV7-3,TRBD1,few,TGTGCCAGCAGCTCTAGGGGGCAGTCTGAGCAGTTCTTC,CASSSRGQSEQFF
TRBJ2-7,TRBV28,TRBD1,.,TGTGCCAGCAGTTTGTATAGGGGGCCTTACGAGCAGTACTTC,CASSLYRGPYEQYF
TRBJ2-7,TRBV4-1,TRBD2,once,TGCGCCAGCAGCCAGGGGGGACTAGCGGGGCGGGAGCAGTACTTC,CASSQGGLAGREQYF
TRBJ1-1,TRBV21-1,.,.,TGTGCCAGCAGCACATCGACCTCCGGGCAGGATGAAGCTTTCTTT,CASSTSTSGQDEAFF
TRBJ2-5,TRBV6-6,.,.,TGTGCCAGCAGTTACTACCAGCAAGAGACCCAGTACTTC,CASSYYQQETQYF
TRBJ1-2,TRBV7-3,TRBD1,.,TGTGCCAGCAGCTTGGGACAGGGCCTTAGCTACACCTTC,CASSLGQGLSYTF
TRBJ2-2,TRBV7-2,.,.,TGTGCCAGCAGCTTAGGTTCGGGGTCCGGCGGGGAGCTGTTTTTT,CASSLGSGSGGELFF
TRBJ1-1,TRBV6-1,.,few,TGTGCCAGCAGTGAGTGGGGGAACACTGAAGCTTTCTTT,CASSEWGNTEAFF
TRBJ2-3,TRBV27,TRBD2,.,TGTGCCAGCAGTCTCAGCGGGACCAGCACAGATACGCAGTATTTT,CASSLSGTSTDTQYF
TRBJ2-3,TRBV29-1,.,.,TGCAGCGTTGCAGCGAACGCTGTCGGAGATACGCAGTATTTT,CSVAANAVGDTQYF
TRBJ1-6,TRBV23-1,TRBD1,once,TGCGCCAGCAGTCAATCCTGCCCGGACAGGAGCTCCTATAATTCACCCCTCCACTTT,CASSQSCPDRSSYNSPLHF
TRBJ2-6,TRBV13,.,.,TGTGCCAGCAGCTTTTCCGGATCTGGGGCCAACGTCCTGACTTTC,CASSFSGSGANVLTF
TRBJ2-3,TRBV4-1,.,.,TGCGCCAGCAGCCAAGTAGGGACGGGTGCGGATACGCAGTATTTT,CASSQVGTGADTQYF
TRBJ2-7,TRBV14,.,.,TGTGCCAGCAGCCAAGGAACTACGGAGCAGTACTTC,CASSQGTTEQYF
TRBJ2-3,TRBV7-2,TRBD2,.,TGTGCCAGCAGCAAAAGGGCGGGGGGGACAGATACGCAGTATTTT,CASSKRAGGTDTQYF
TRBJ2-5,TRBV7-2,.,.,TGTGCCAGCAGCTTAACTGGGACACGGGGGGAGACCCAGTACTTC,CASSLTGTRGETQYF
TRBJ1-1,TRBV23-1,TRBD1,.,TGCGCCAGCAGTCAATCGACAGGGAACGACACTGAAGCTTTCTTT,CASSQSTGNDTEAFF
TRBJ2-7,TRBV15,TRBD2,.,TGTGCCACCGCCGGGGGGACTAGCGTTTCCTACGAGCAGTACTTC,CATAGGTSVSYEQYF
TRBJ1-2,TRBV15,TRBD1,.,TGTGCCACCCGGCCAGGGGGCGCGTCTAACTATGGCTACACCTTC,CATRPGGASNYGYTF
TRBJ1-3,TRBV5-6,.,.,TGTGCCAGCAGCTTGACAGTCCCTGGAAACACCATATATTTT,CASSLTVPGNTIYF
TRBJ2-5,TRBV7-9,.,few,TGTGCCAGCAGCTTAGCCAGGCCGGGTCGCGTTCGGCAGTACTTC,CASSLARPGRVRQYF
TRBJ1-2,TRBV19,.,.,TGTGCCAGTAGTAGGAGGGGAGCTAACTATGGCTACACCTTC,CASSRRGANYGYTF
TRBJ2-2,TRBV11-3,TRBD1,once,TGTGCCAGCAGCTTACTGACAGGGGGGGACGGGGAGCTGTTTTTT,CASSLLTGGDGELFF
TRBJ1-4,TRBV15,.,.,TGTGCCACCAGCAGAGGAAGCCGGGGGCCGGTTGAAAAACTGTTTTTT,CATSRGSRGPVEKLFF
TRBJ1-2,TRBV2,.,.,TGTGCCCGAGCATCGGGAGTCAGCTATGGCTACACCTTC,CARASGVSYGYTF
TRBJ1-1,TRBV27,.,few,TGTGCCAGCAGTTTACTATACGGATTTGAAGCTTTCTTT,CASSLLYGFEAFF
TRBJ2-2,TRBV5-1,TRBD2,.,TGCGCCAGCAGGGAGGGACTAGCGGGAACCGGGGAGCTGTTTTTT,CASREGLAGTGELFF
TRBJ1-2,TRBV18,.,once,TGTGCCAGCTCACCACCTTTGGACAGTCGCCGCGCTTATGGCTACACCTTC,CASSPPLDSRRAYGYTF
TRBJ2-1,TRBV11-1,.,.,TGTGCCAGCAGCTTCAGAAGAACCTACAATGAGCAGTTCTTC,CASSFRRTYNEQFF
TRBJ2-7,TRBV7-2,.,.,TGTGCCAGCAGCGTACTAGTGTCGGGACCCTACGAGCAGTACTTC,CASSVLVSGPYEQYF
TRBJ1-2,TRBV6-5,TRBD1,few,TGTGCCAGCAGTTACACCACGACAGGGGGCGGATATGGCTACACCTTC,CASSYTTTGGGYGYTF
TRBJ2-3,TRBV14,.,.,TGTGCCAGCAGCGACCCTAACGGGGGCTCAGATACGCAGTATTTT,CASSDPNGGSDTQYF
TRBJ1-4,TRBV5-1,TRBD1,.,TGCGCCAGCTCCCAGGGTGGGACAGGGGGTCAGTATGAAAAACTGTTTTTT,CASSQGGTGGQYEKLFF
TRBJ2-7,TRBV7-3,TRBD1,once,TGTGCCAGCAGCTTGACAGGGGGTCTCTCCTACGAGCAGTACTTC,CASSLTGGLSYEQYF
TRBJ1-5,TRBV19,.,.,TGTGCCAGTAGTATGAGGCAAAGCAATCAGCCCCAGCATTTT,CASSMRQSNQPQHF
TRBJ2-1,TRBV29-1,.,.,TGCAGCGTTGAAGATCTCCCCGGGGGCTCCTACAATGAGCAGTTCTTC,CSVEDLPGGSYNEQFF
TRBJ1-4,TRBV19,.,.,TGTGCCAGTAGTATTAGGGGGGTTCCTGTTGAAAAACTGTTTTTT,CASSIRGVPVEKLFF